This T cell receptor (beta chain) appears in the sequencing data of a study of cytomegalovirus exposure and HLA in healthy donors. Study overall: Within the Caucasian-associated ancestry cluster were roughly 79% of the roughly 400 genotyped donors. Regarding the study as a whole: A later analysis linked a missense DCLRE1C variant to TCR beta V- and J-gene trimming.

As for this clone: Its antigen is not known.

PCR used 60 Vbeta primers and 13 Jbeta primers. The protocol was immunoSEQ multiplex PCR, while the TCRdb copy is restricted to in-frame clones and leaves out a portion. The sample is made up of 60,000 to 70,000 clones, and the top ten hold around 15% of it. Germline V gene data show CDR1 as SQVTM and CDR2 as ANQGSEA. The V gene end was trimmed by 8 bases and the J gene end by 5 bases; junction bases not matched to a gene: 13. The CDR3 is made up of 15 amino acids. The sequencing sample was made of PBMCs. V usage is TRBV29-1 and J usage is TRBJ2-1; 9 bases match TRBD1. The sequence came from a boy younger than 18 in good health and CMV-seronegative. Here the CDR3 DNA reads TGCAGCCTTTCCCTCCCGGGACAGGGCCACAATGAGCAGTTCTTC. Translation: CSLSLPGQGHNEQFF.